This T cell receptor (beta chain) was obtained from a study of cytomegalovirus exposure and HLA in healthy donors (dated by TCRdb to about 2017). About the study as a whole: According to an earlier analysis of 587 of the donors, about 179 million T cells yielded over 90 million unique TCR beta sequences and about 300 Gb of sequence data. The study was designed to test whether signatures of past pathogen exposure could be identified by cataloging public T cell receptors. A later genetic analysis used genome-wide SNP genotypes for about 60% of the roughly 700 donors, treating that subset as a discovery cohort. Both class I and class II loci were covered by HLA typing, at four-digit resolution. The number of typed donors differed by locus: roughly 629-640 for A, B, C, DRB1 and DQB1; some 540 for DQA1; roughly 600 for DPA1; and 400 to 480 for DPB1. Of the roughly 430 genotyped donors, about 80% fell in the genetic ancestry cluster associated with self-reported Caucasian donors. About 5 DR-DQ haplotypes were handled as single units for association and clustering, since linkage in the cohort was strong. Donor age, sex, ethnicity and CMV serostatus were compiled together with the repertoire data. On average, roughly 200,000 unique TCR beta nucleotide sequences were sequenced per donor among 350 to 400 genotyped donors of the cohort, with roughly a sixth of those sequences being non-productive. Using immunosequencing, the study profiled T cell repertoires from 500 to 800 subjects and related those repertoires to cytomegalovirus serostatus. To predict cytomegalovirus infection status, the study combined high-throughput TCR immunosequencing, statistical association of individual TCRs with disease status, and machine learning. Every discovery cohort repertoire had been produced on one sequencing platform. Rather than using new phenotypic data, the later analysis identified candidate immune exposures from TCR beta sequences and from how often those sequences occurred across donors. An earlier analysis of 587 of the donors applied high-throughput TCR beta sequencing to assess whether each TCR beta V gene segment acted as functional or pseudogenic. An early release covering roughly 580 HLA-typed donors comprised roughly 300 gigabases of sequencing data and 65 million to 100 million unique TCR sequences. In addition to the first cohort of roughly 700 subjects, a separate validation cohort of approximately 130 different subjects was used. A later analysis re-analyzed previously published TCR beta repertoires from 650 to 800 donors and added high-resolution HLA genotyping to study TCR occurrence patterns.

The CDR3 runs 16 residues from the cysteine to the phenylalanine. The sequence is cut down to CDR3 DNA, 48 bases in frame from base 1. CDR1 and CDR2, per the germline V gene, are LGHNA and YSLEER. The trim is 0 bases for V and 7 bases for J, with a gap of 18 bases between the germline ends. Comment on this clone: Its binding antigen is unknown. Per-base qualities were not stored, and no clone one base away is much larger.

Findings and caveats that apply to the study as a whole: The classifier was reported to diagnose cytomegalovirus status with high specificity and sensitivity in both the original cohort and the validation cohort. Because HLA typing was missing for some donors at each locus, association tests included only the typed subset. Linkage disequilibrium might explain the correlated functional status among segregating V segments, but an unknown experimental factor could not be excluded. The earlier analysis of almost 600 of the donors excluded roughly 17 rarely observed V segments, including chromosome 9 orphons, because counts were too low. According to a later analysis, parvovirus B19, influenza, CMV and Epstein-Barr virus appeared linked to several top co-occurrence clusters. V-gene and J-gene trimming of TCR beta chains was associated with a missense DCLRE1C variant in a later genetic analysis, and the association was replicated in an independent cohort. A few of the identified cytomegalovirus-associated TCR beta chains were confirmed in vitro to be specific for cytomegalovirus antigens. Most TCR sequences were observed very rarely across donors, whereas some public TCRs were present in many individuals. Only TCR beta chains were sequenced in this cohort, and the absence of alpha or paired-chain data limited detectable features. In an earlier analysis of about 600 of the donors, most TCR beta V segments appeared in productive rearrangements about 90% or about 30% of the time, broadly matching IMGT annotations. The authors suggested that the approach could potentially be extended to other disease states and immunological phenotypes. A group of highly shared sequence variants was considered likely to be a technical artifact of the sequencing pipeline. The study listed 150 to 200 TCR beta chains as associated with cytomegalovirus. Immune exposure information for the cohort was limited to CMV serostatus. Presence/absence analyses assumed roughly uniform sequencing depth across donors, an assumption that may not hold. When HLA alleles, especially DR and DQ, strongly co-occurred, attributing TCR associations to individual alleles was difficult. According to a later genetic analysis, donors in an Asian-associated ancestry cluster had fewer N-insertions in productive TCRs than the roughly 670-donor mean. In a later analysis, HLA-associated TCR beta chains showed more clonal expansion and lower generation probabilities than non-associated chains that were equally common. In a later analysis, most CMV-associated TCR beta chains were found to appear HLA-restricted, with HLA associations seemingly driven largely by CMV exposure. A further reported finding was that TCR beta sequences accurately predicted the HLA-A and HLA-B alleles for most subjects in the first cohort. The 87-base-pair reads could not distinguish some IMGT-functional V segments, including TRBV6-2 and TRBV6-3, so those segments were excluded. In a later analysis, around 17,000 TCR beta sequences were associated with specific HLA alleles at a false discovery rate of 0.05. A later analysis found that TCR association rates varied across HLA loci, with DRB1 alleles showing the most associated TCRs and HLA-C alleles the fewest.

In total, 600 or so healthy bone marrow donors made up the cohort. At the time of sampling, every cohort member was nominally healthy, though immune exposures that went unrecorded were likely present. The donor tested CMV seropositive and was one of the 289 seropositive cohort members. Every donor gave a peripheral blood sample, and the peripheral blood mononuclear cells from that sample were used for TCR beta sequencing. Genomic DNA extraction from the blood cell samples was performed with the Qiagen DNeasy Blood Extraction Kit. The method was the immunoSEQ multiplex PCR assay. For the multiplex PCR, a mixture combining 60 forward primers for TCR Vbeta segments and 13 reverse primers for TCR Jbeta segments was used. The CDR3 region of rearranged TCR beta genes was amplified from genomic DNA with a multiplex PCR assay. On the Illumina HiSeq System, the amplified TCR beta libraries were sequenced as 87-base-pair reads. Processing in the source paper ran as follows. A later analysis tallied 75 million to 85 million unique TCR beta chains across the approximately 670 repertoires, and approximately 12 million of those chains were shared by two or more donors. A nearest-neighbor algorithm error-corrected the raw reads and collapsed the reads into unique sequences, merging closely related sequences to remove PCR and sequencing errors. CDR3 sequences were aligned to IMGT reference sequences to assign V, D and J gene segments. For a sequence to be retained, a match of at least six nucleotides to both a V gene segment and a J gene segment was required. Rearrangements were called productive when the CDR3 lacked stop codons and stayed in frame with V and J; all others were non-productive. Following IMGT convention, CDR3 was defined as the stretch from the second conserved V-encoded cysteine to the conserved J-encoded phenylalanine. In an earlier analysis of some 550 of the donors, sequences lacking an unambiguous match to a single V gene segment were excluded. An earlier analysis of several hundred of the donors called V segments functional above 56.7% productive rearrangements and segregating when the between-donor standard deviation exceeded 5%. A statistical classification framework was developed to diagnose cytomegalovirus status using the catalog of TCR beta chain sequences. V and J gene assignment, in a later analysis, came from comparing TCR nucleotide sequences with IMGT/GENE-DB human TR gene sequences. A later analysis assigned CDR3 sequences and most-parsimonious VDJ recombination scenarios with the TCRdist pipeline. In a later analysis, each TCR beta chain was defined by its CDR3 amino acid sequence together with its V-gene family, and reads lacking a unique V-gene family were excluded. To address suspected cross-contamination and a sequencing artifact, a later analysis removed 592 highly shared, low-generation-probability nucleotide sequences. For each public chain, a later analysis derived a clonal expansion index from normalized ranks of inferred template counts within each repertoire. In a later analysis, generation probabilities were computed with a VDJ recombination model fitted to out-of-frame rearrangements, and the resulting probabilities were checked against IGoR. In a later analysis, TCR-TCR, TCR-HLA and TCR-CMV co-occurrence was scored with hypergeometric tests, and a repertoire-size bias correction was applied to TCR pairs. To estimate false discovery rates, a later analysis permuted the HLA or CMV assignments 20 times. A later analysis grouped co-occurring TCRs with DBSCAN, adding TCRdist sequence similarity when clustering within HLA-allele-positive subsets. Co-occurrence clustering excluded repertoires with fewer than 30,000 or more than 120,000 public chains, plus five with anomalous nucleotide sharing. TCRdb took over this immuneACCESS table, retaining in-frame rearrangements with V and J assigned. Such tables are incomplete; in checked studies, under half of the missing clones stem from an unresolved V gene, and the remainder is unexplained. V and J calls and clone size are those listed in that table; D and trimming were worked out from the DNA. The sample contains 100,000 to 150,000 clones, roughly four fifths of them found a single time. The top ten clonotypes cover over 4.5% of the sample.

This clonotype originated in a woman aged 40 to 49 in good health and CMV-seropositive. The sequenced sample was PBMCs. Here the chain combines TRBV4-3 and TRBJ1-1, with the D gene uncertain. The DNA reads TGCGCCAGCAGCCAAGATCCTTTATGGGCCAATAGTGAAGCTTTCTTT. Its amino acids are CASSQDPLWANSEAFF.